Presented here are 27 T cell receptor beta chains from one specimen sequenced in a study of T cell repertoires in cytomegalovirus infection. Each CDR3 protein is one row after TCRdb ran MiXCR on the reads. The sample includes fewer than 1,000,000 distinct CDR3 sequences, 31% seen only once; the top ten take about an eighth. No cognate antigen is known for these TCRs. Sequencing was performed on cultured CD8+ T cells from PBMCs, taken from culture after CMV antigen stimulation. These receptors were taken from a human donor in good health (CMV status not recorded). Some clones in this sample may be carry-over from other donors' samples.

This clonotype showed up just a few times. The chain employs TRBV7-9 and TRBJ1-1; no clear D. Per the germline V gene, CDR1 is SEHNR and CDR2 is FQNEAQ (reference sequence). This CDR3 spans 15 amino acids. V was shortened by 4 bases and J by 0 bases, with 12 bases between the two germline ends. The CDR3 region has the DNA TGTGCCAGCAGCTGGGAGATTGGGGTGAACACTGAAGCTTTCTTT. Protein: CASSWEIGVNTEAFF. The full variable domain, rest sourced from reference TRBV7-9 and TRBJ1-1, is DTGVSQNPRHKITKRGQNVTFRCDPISEHNRLYWYRQTLGQGPEFLTYFQNEAQLEKSRLLSDRFSAERPKGSFSTLEIQRTEQGDSAMYLCASSWEIGVNTEAFFGQGTRLTVV.

The V gene is TRBV7-2, the J gene TRBJ1-2; D not certain. The CDR3 consists of 14 residues. The V gene lost 1 base and the J gene lost 3 bases, with 9 bases spanning the gap. Germline V lookup: CDR1 SGHTA, CDR2 FQGNSA. The CDR3 region has the DNA TGTGCCAGCAGCTTAGGGCGGTCGGACTATGGCTACACCTTC. As protein: CASSLGRSDYGYTF.

The chain joins TRBV6-1 to TRBJ1-5; D ambiguous. This CDR3 has 14 amino acids. Trimming took off 7 bases at V and 1 base at J, with 11 bases between the two ends. Germline-derived CDR1 and CDR2 are MNHNS and SASEGT. The CDR3 sequence is CASKSEGSNQPQHF. DNA of the CDR3: TGTGCCAGCAAGTCGGAAGGGAGCAATCAGCCCCAGCATTTT.

The chain couples TRBV12-3 or TRBV12-4 to TRBJ1-1; unclear D gene. The CDR3 is made up of 14 amino acids. The V and J ends lost 3 bases and 1 base respectively, with 9 bases between them. The CDR3 sequence: CASSFAVTNTEAFF. DNA for the CDR3: TGTGCCAGCAGTTTTGCCGTTACGAACACTGAAGCTTTCTTT.

A remark on this clonotype: The junction does not match germline at one end; this may be a read error. V is TRBV7-2 and J is TRBJ1-3, with D possibly TRBD1 on 6 matching bases. Germline loops: CDR1 SGHTA, CDR2 FQGNSA. The CDR3 loop spans 11 amino acids. This chain's CDR3 is CASSLDSELSF. For the CDR3, the DNA is TGTGCCAGCAGCCTGGACAGTGAACTTTCCTTT.

This chain uses TRBV19 with TRBJ2-1, with 9 bases identical to TRBD1. In germline, CDR1 is LNHDA, CDR2 SQIVND (reference sequence). This CDR3 spans 15 amino acids. CDR3 bases: TGTGCGCCGATAAAACCGGGACAGGGAAACAATGAGCAGTTCTTC. Its translation: CAPIKPGQGNNEQFF.

The genes are TRBV6-1 and TRBJ1-6; D unclear. The CDR3 runs 13 residues. Trimming took off 0 bases at V and 15 bases at J, with 12 bases between the two ends. Germline loops: CDR1 MNHNS, CDR2 SASEGT. The CDR3 protein is CASSEARNHGLHF. The DNA of the CDR3 is TGTGCCAGCAGTGAAGCGAGGAACCATGGCCTCCACTTT.

The V and J genes are TRBV13 and TRBJ2-1; 8 nucleotides align to TRBD1. This CDR3 comprises 15 residues. Germline CDR1 is PRHDT and CDR2 is FYEKMQ (reference sequence). V lost 5 bases and J lost 8; bases outside the gene matches: 11. The CDR3 sequence is CASSGTGKLIHEQFF. The CDR3, as DNA: TGTGCCAGCAGCGGGACAGGAAAGTTAATCCATGAGCAGTTCTTC.

This clonotype was observed at least ten times. V gene TRBV7-9 combines with J gene TRBJ2-2; weak D call: TRBD1 (5 bases). From germline, CDR1 is SEHNR and CDR2 FQNEAQ (reference sequence). V was pared by 5 bases and J by 3 bases, with 16 bases between. The CDR3 is 16 residues long. The CDR3 sequence is CASSAPGQGDTGELFF. CDR3 nucleotides: TGTGCCAGCAGCGCCCCCGGGCAGGGTGACACCGGGGAGCTGTTTTTT.

This clonotype was counted many times. At one end the junction does not follow the germline gene, possibly because of a read error. The chain is built from TRBV4-3 and TRBJ1-2; 10 bases fit TRBD1. The CDR3 loop spans 15 amino acids. Germline V CDR1 and CDR2: LGHNA, YSLEER. CDR3 coding DNA: TGCGCCAGCAGCCAAGCTGCCGGGACAGGGGCCGACTGGGCCTTC. This gives the protein CASSQAAGTGADWAF.

CDR3 DNA sequence: TGTGCCAGCAGTTCTCCGAAGGACAGGGGGCCCTACGAGCAGTACGTC. This translates into CASSSPKDRGPYEQYV. V and J are TRBV28 and TRBJ2-7; 11 positions agree with TRBD1. CDR1 is MDHEN, CDR2 SYDVKM, per germline. This CDR3 has 16 residues. The trim removed 4 bases at V and 2 bases at J, leaving 7 bases unmatched.

J is TRBJ2-7 and V is TRBV27; 7 bases align to TRBD1. From germline, CDR1 is MNHEY and CDR2 SMNVEV (reference sequence). J gave up 6 bases and V 6 bases, and 11 bases lay outside the gene matches. The CDR3 runs to 14 residues. In nucleotides, the CDR3 is TGTGCCAGCAGCCCCGGGACAGTCCCAGGCGAGCAGTACTTC. Amino acids: CASSPGTVPGEQYF.

With respect to this clonotype: Sequence at one end of the junction differs from germline and may be a read error. This chain uses TRBV7-7 with TRBJ2-2; no clear D gene. Germline CDR1 reads SSHAT; CDR2 reads FNYEAQ (reference sequence). The CDR3 consists of 14 residues. CDR3 loop: CASSLEVNTGELFF. CDR3 nucleotides: TGTGCTAGCAGCTTAGAGGTGAACACCGGGGAGCTGTTTTTT.

This clonotype appeared many times. The chain recombines TRBV7-6 with TRBJ2-1; D may be TRBD1 or TRBD2 (5 bases each). The length of the CDR3 is 14 residues. Per the germline V gene, CDR1 is SGHVS and CDR2 is FNYEAQ. The CDR3 DNA follows: TGTGCTTCAAAGAGGGGCCCTTCATACAATGAGCAGTTCTTC. It codes for CASKRGPSYNEQFF.

In its sample, this clonotype was seen a few times. The chain has TRBV6-1 and TRBJ2-2; 9 bases line up with TRBD1. Germline V gene lookup returns CDR1 MNHNS and CDR2 SASEGT. The CDR3 loop spans 13 amino acids. The trim removed 4 bases at V and 6 bases at J, leaving 0 bases unmatched. The CDR3 is CASSGTGAGELFF. Written as DNA, the CDR3 is TGTGCCAGCAGTGGGACAGGGGCCGGGGAGCTGTTTTTT.

This chain uses TRBV7-9 with TRBJ2-6; D may be TRBD1 or TRBD2 (6 bases each). The CDR3 covers 19 residues. The germline V gene has CDR1 SEHNR and CDR2 FQNEAQ (reference sequence). Trimming left V 1 base short and J 0 bases short, with 16 bases between. CDR3 DNA sequence: TGTGCCAGCAGCTTAGATCCGGGGGCTGTATACTCTGGGGCCAACGTCCTGACTTTC. This encodes CASSLDPGAVYSGANVLTF.

This clonotype was counted ten times or more. The chain carries TRBV5-5 and TRBJ2-5, with 8 bases fitting TRBD1. Trimming cost V 1 base and J 4 bases; bases outside gene matches: 9. This CDR3 is 16 amino acids long. The germline gives CDR1 SGHKS, CDR2 YYEKEE (reference sequence). In DNA form, the CDR3 reads TGTGCCAGCAGCTTGTATGGGACAGGTGTTTTAGAGACCCAGTACTTC. This sequence encodes CASSLYGTGVLETQYF.

This clonotype occurred many times. The CDR3 DNA sequence: TGTGCCAGCAGCCGTACGTTTTCCTACAATGAGCAGTTCTTC. Translating gives CASSRTFSYNEQFF. V usage is TRBV7-8 and J usage is TRBJ2-1, with D unclear. Germline assignment: CDR1 SGHVS and CDR2 FQNEAQ. The CDR3 consists of 14 residues. Trimming took 5 bases from V and 1 from J, leaving 9 bases between them.

The chain combines TRBV18 with TRBJ2-3, with D possibly being TRBD1 or TRBD2 (5 bases each). V dropped 3 bases and J dropped 2 bases, with 18 bases sitting between them. This CDR3 spans 17 amino acids. Germline V CDR1 and CDR2: KGHSH, LQKENI. CDR3 coding DNA: TGTGCCAGCTCACCTCCCGAGGGGCCAGTACCCACAGATACGCAGTATTTT. Its protein is CASSPPEGPVPTDTQYF.

V gene TRBV4-1 combines with J gene TRBJ2-7; 7 bases are shared with TRBD1. The CDR3 runs to 15 residues. Germline assignment: CDR1 MGHRA and CDR2 YSYEKL. V lost 2 bases and J lost 3; bases outside the gene matches: 7. The CDR3 sequence: CASSQSPTGIYEQYF. In DNA form, the CDR3 reads TGCGCCAGCAGCCAATCACCGACAGGGATCTACGAGCAGTACTTC.

The rearrangement joins TRBV27 to TRBJ2-7; D not certain. CDR3 length: 15 residues. Germline V gene sequence: CDR1 MNHEY, CDR2 SMNVEV (reference sequence). Trimming pared 6 bases from V and 0 bases from J, leaving 15 bases between. CDR3 DNA sequence: TGTGCCAGCAGCCAGATCGTTCCGAGCTCCTACGAGCAGTACTTC. Translation: CASSQIVPSSYEQYF.

This clonotype was observed a few times. For the CDR3, the DNA is TGTGCCAGCAGCTTAGATCCGGGACAGGGTTTATGGGCTTTCTTT. Translated: CASSLDPGQGLWAFF. This chain connects TRBV11-2 to TRBJ1-1, with 9 bases fitting TRBD1. The CDR3 has 15 amino acids. Germline CDR1 and CDR2: SGHAT and FQNNGV. V lost 0 bases and J lost 11; bases outside the gene matches: 10.

This sequence joins TRBV20-1 and TRBJ1-2; D not resolved. This CDR3 is built from 12 residues. From germline, CDR1 is DFQATT and CDR2 SNEGSKA (reference sequence). V was pared by 5 bases and J by 2 bases, with 9 bases between. In DNA, the CDR3 is TGCAGTGCTGCGGGCCGCAACTATGGCTACACCTTC. Amino acids: CSAAGRNYGYTF.

J is TRBJ2-7 and V is TRBV12-3 or TRBV12-4, with TRBD1 matching 8 bases. The CDR3 spans 15 residues. Losses at the gene ends were 6 bases for V and 5 bases for J; bases not matched to a gene: 12. CDR3 protein: CASRSNTGGSNEQYF. CDR3 nucleotide sequence: TGTGCCAGCAGATCTAATACAGGGGGTAGCAACGAGCAGTACTTC.

This clonotype was seen repeatedly, ten times or more. The chain carries TRBV7-8 and TRBJ1-2; 8 bases fit TRBD1. CDR3 length: 17 amino acids. CDR1 is SGHVS and CDR2 is FQNEAQ in the germline V gene. V was pared by 5 bases and J by 3 bases, with 14 bases of the junction left unmatched. CDR3 coding DNA: TGTGCCAGCAGCAATAGGGGGCGTACAGGGGGGTACTATGGCTACACCTTC. As protein: CASSNRGRTGGYYGYTF.

This clonotype has just a few counts. CDR3 DNA sequence: TGTGCCAGCAGTTACTCGATGAGCTCCTATAATTCACCCCTCCACTTT. This codes for CASSYSMSSYNSPLHF. The chain couples TRBV6-5 to TRBJ1-6; D uncertain. CDR1 and CDR2 from the germline V gene are MNHEY and SVGAGI. V shed 0 bases and J shed 0 bases, with 6 bases lying between them. This CDR3 comprises 16 residues.

The chain uses TRBV7-6 and TRBJ2-3, with a weak D call TRBD1 (6 bases). This CDR3 is built from 12 residues. CDR1 and CDR2 (germline): SGHVS, FNYEAQ. V was shortened by 7 bases and J by 6 bases, with 11 bases between the two germline ends. The CDR3 region has the DNA TGTGCCAGCACAGGGGATACGGATACGCAGTATTTT. Amino acids: CASTGDTDTQYF.